This T cell receptor beta chain is drawn from a study of blood T cells in healthy people across ages. For the second PCR, which ran for about 7 to 11 cycles, a sample-barcoded 5' primer and a J-beta primer mix were used. Using its own MiXCR run on the 5' RACE reads, TCRdb lists one record per CDR3 protein. The sample holds some 1,800,000 distinct CDR3 sequences, around 42% seen once. This clonotype has more than one count but fewer than ten. This CDR3 is built from 14 residues. Trimming removed 7 bases from V and 4 bases from J, with 16 bases in between. This TCR derives from a human donor in good health. The genes are TRBV12-3 or TRBV12-4 and TRBJ1-1, with D perhaps matching TRBD1 (6 bases). Input material: blood. CDR3 DNA sequence: TGTGCCAGCACCTCACAGGGTAGGGGCACTGAAGCTTTCTTT. Protein sequence: CASTSQGRGTEAFF.